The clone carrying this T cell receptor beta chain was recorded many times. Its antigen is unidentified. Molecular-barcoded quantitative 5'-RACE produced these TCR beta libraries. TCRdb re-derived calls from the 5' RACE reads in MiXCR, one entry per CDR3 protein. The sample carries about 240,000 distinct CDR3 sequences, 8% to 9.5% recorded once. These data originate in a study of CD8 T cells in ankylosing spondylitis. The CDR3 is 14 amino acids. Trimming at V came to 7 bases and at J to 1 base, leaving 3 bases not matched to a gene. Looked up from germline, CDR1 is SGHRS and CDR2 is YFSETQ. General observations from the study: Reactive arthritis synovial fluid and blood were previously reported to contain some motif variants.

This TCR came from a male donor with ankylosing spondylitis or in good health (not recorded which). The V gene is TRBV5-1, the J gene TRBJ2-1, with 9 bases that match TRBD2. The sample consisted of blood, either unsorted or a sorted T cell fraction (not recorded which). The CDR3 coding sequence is TGCGCCAGCCGACTAGCGGAGTCCTACAATGAGCAGTTCTTC. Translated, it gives CASRLAESYNEQFF.